This T cell receptor (beta chain) was profiled in a study of shared clonotypes between healthy human individuals (dated by TCRdb to the early 2020s). Concerning the study at large: A few men and two women, aged 18 to 49 years, made up the cohort. Per donor, leukapheresis produced somewhere between about 0.94 and 9.5 billion PBMCs. To estimate repertoire size and how much clonotype sharing occurs between individuals, the study deeply sequenced the blood TCR repertoires of a handful of healthy adults. To increase sequencing depth and limit assay-specific biases, different laboratories used diverse techniques to prepare libraries and sequence TCR repertoires. Per donor, three plates each were used for CD4 naive and CD4 memory, two for CD8 naive, and one for CD8 memory.

Using the deep immunoSEQ assay, TCR CDR3 regions were amplified from genomic DNA by multiplex PCR. Genomic DNA extracted from each cell subset was distributed evenly over all wells of several immunoSEQ 96-well plates, and each plate served as one replicate. For sorted subsets, approximately 0.2 ug of genomic DNA, equivalent to around 31,000 T cell genomes, went into each replicate PCR. The purified libraries were quantified using a Qubit 3.0 fluorometer, sized with a Bioanalyzer 2100, and then quantified again using the KAPA Library Quantification kit. Each immunoSEQ 96-well plate was sequenced on its own single-read 150-cycle Illumina NextSeq 550 flow cell. In the authors' own workflow: Because only junctional sequences without quality scores were contained in the immunoSEQ output, filtering matching that applied to full-length reads could not be performed. Sequences were annotated with PyIR, a Python wrapper for IgBLAST v1.9, using IMGT germline references to assign V/J genes and CDR3. Reads with weak V/J assignments (E-value above 1e-6), missing CDR3, stop codons, out-of-frame junctions, or ambiguous translated residues were removed. V3J clonotypes were defined as sequences sharing the same inferred V gene, J gene, and CDR3 amino acid sequence. To compute the percentage overlap between repertoires, the number of shared unique clonotypes was divided by the size of the smaller repertoire. Richness of each repertoire was evaluated using RTK rarefaction, the Chao1 estimator, and Recon v2.1 estimates of unobserved clonotypes. Generation probabilities for all TCRbeta clonotypes obtained by the gDNA method from a handful of donors were computed using OLGA. Here the immuneACCESS table is served through TCRdb, limited to in-frame sequences with V and J called. Missing clones are a known gap in these copies; in checked studies unresolved V genes cover under half, and the rest lacks a known reason. Clone size and the V and J calls come from that table; the DNA yielded D and trimming. The sample records a few million clones, more than 80% of which are singletons. Jointly, the top ten make up 0.39% of the sample.

A word on this clone: There is no known antigen for this receptor. Nothing much larger sits one base from this clone, and base qualities are not available.

Healthy HIV-negative adults with no recently reported acute infections or vaccinations were included as donors. Only Caucasian adults living in Nashville, Tennessee, USA were represented among the donors. CD4+ T cells were enriched by magnetic negative selection; naive cells were then positively selected on CD45RA, and the negative fraction formed the memory subset. After blood collection by leukapheresis, PBMCs were isolated using Ficoll-Histopaque density gradient centrifugation and then cryopreserved in the vapor phase of liquid nitrogen. Purity and quantity of every magnetically sorted T cell population were checked by analytical flow cytometry. Genomic DNA was isolated from each sorted fraction and quantified by UV absorbance on a Nanodrop 2000c. Summary of the overall study and its limitations: Rarefaction of sorted-subset datasets indicated incomplete sequencing despite the large sequencing depth. About 5% of naive CD4, around 3.5% of naive CD8, roughly 2.4% of memory CD4, and over 0.35% of memory CD8 clonotypes were shared across a few donors. Sampling was restricted to blood, and TCR repertoires in tissues likely differ from the TCR repertoires found in blood. Estimated clonotype richness was generally larger for naive than for memory subsets. Based on pairwise subsampling, the degree of clonotype sharing among donors was expected to be affected by sequencing depth. Compared with non-shared clonotypes, the clonotypes found in all four sorted-subset donors had higher generation probabilities. Because the study included a small number of donors, the genetic and exposure-history diversity represented was limited.

Inclusive of the bounding cysteine and phenylalanine, the CDR3 is 16 residues long. Solely the CDR3 DNA is kept, with 48 bases framed from the first base. CDR1 and CDR2 are read off the germline V gene as SGHRS and YFSETQ. Relative to germline, V is missing 6 bases and J is missing 5 bases, with 15 bases of the junction outside any gene match. The sample consisted of naive CD4+ T cells from PBMCs. The sample's cell subset or site label is to be understood as: CD45RA+ positively selected. The rearranged chain carries TRBV5-1 and TRBJ2-5, with 8 central nucleotides matching TRBD1. The receptor was derived from a young man in good health. Some clones in this sample may be carry-over from other donors' samples. The CDR3 here reads CASTPGAGGSKETQYF. Here is the DNA: TGCGCCAGCACCCCGGGGGCAGGGGGCAGTAAGGAGACCCAGTACTTC.